This TCR beta chain emerged from a study of a mutant IDH1 vaccine in newly diagnosed glioma. Study-wide background: Patients came in for eight vaccinations, in weeks 1, 3, 5, 7, 11, 15, 19 and 23.

Germline CDR1 reads SSHAT; CDR2 reads FNYEAQ (reference sequence). This CDR3 comprises 15 residues. Turning to this clone: As yet, its antigen is unknown. The junction departs from germline at one end; a sequencing error may be responsible.

Time point in this sample: week 11, during vaccination. It was 300 ug of mutant IDH1 20-mer peptide that made up each vaccine dose, given with topical imiquimod. Study-wide results and limits: Immune responses induced by vaccination arose in 90% to 95% of the patients.

Profiling relied on immunoSEQ multiplex PCR, and the TCRdb table lists in-frame clones only, not all of them. The table has around 120,000 clones, about four fifths seen once; the top ten hold 5.5%. Sample: PBMCs, taken from a glioma patient whose treatment included an IDH1 peptide vaccine. The gene calls are TRBV7-7 and TRBJ1-4, with D possibly being TRBD1 (5 bases). The TCR originated in a man between 35 and 55 years old with glioma. The CDR3 region has the DNA TGTGCTAGCAGCCTCGGGACGGGCCGGGGGGAAAAACTGTTTTTT. It yields the protein CASSLGTGRGEKLFF.